What follows are 5 T cell receptor beta chains derived from one specimen sequenced in a study of brain T cells in children with intractable seizures. Clones were read by immunoSEQ multiplex PCR, and TCRdb kept only the in-frame ones, dropping some. The sample lists about 320,000 clones, approximately 93% occurring once. Indicated time point: blood from clinic visit 5 months post-surgery; TSC patient then seizure free. Sequences were derived from peripheral blood, sampled around 5 months after surgery. The receptors shown here come from a boy less than two years old with tuberous sclerosis and intractable seizures.

This rearrangement joins TRBV6-5 to TRBJ1-2, with D unresolved. The germline V gene encodes CDR1 MNHEY and CDR2 SVGAGI. This CDR3 spans 14 amino acids. V lost 6 bases and J lost 2, with 13 bases in between. In nucleotides, the CDR3 is TGTGCCAGCAGCTCAGACCTGGGGAACTATGGCTACACCTTC. Translating gives CASSSDLGNYGYTF.

The rearrangement uses TRBV19 and TRBJ1-2; 7 nucleotides align to TRBD1. Germline CDR1 reads LNHDA; CDR2 reads SQIVND (reference sequence). The J segment lost 0 bases and the V segment lost 7 bases, leaving 8 bases of the junction unmatched. The CDR3 consists of 15 residues. The CDR3 bases are TGTGCCAGTAACACAATGGACAGGACTAACTATGGCTACACCTTC. It codes for CASNTMDRTNYGYTF.

The DNA of the CDR3 is TGTGCCAGTAATGGAGGGGACTATGGCTACACCTTC. Translating it yields CASNGGDYGYTF. The V call is TRBV19, the J call TRBJ1-2; a weak D match, TRBD1 (5 bases). CDR3 length: 12 amino acids. In germline, CDR1 is LNHDA, CDR2 SQIVND (reference sequence). V lost 7 bases to trimming and J lost 3 bases, with 9 bases between them. The whole variable domain, remainder taken from reference TRBV19 and TRBJ1-2, is DGGITQSPKYLFRKEGQNVTLSCEQNLNHDAMYWYRQDPGQGLRLIYYSQIVNDFQKGDIAEGYSVSREKKESFPLTVTSAQKNPTAFYLCASNGGDYGYTFGSGTRLTVV.

For the CDR3, the DNA is TGTGCCAGCAGCCCTTTTGGTGGAAGTTTCACAGATACGCAGTATTTT. Its translation is CASSPFGGSFTDTQYF. This rearrangement joins TRBV11-2 to TRBJ2-3; D gene uncertain. This CDR3 has 16 residues. Germline CDR1 SGHAT, CDR2 FQNNGV. Deletions cut 5 bases from V and 2 bases from J, with 17 bases between.

The chain joins TRBV19 to TRBJ1-1; D gene uncertain. The V gene's germline CDR1 is LNHDA and CDR2 SQIVND (reference sequence). V was shortened by 3 bases and J by 4 bases, with 9 bases between the two germline ends. The CDR3 contains 13 residues. The CDR3: CASSIGTGTEAFF. CDR3 DNA sequence: TGTGCCAGTAGTATTGGCACGGGCACTGAAGCTTTCTTT. Based on the CDR3 plus reference TRBV19 and TRBJ1-1, the full variable domain is DGGITQSPKYLFRKEGQNVTLSCEQNLNHDAMYWYRQDPGQGLRLIYYSQIVNDFQKGDIAEGYSVSREKKESFPLTVTSAQKNPTAFYLCASSIGTGTEAFFGQGTRLTVV.